The text below deals with one T cell receptor (beta chain). Its target is not known. Clones were read by immunoSEQ multiplex PCR, and TCRdb kept only the in-frame ones, dropping some. The table has tens of thousands of clones, just under 80% seen once. The data belong to a study of a mutant IDH1 vaccine in newly diagnosed glioma. Study details: There were about 60% males and about 38% females among treated patients, whose mean age was approximately 41 years. Radiotherapy, temozolomide, or both had been given previously, and both were given to most.

The V gene lost 8 bases and the J gene lost 8 bases, with 15 bases spanning the gap. CDR1 and CDR2 from the germline V gene are SNHLY and FYNNEI. The CDR3 contains 13 residues. Time point in this sample: week 5, during vaccination. With topical imiquimod, each dose of the vaccine consisted of 300 ug of mutant IDH1 20-mer peptide. This receptor was identified in a woman aged 35 to 49 with glioma. V and J are TRBV2 and TRBJ1-4; D perhaps matches TRBD1 (5 bases). Specimen: PBMCs, collected from a glioma patient whose treatment included an IDH1 peptide vaccine. The CDR3 protein is CASRGTMGEKLFF. CDR3 in DNA: TGTGCCAGCCGGGGGACGATGGGAGAAAAACTGTTTTTT.